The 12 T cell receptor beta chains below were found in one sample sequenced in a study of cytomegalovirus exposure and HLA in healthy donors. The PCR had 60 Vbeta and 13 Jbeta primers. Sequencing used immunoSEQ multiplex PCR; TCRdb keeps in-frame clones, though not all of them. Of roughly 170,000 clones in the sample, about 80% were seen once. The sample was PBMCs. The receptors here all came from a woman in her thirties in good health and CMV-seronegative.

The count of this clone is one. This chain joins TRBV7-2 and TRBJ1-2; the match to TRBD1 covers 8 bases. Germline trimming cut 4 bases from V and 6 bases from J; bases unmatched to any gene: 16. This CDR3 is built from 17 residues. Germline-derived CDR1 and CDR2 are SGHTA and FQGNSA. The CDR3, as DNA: TGTGCCAGCAGCTCCCAATACGGACAGGGAGGGGAGAATGGCTACACCTTC. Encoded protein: CASSSQYGQGGENGYTF.

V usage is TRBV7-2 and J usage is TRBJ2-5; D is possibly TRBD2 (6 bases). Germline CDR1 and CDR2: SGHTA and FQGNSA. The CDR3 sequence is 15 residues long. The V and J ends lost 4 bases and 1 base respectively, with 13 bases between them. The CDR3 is CASSWDGTRQETQYF. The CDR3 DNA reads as TGTGCCAGCAGCTGGGACGGGACTCGCCAAGAGACCCAGTACTTC. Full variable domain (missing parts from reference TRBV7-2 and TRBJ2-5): GAGVSQSPSNKVTEKGKDVELRCDPISGHTALYWYRQSLGQGLEFLIYFQGNSAPDKSGLPSDRFSAERTGGSVSTLTIQRTQQEDSAVYLCASSWDGTRQETQYFGPGTRLLVL.

The CDR3 spells CASSPGLNYEAFF. CDR3 DNA: TGTGCCAGCAGCCCCGGCCTAAACTATGAAGCTTTCTTT. The V gene is TRBV13, the J gene TRBJ1-1; D remains unclear. Germline lookup yields CDR1 PRHDT and CDR2 FYEKMQ (reference sequence). Trimming stripped 5 bases from V and 7 bases from J, with 14 bases between. CDR3 length equals 13 residues.

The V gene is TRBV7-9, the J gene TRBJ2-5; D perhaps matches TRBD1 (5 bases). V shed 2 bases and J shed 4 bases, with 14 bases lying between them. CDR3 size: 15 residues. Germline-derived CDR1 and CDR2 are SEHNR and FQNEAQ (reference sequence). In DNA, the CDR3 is TGTGCCAGCAGCTTAAGGGCAGGGATGGGAGAGACCCAGTACTTC. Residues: CASSLRAGMGETQYF.

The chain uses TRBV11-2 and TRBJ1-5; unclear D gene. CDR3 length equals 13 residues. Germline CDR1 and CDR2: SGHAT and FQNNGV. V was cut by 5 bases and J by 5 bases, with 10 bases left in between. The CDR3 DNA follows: TGTGCCAGCAGCAACGACACGTATCAGCCCCAGCATTTT. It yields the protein CASSNDTYQPQHF.

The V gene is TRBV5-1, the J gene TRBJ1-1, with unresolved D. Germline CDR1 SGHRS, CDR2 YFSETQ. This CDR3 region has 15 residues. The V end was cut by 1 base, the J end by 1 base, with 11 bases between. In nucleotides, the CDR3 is TGCGCCAGCAGCTTGACCGGTTCCGGGAACACTGAAGCTTTCTTT. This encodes CASSLTGSGNTEAFF.

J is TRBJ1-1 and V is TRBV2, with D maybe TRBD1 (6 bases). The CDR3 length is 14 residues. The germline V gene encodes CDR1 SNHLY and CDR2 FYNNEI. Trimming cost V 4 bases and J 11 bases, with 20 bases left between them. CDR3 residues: CASSVRLGQGMAFF. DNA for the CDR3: TGTGCCAGCAGTGTCCGTCTAGGGCAGGGGATGGCTTTCTTT.

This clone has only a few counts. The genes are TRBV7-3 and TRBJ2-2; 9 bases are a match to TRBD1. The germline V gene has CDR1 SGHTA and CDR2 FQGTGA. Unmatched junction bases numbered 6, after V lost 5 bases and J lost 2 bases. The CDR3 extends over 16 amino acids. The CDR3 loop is CASSLGGQGNTGELFF. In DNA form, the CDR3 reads TGTGCCAGCAGCCTAGGGGGACAGGGTAACACCGGGGAGCTGTTTTTT. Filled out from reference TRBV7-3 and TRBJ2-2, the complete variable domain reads GAGVSQTPSNKVTEKGKYVELRCDPISGHTALYWYRQSLGQGPEFLIYFQGTGAADDSGLPNDRFFAVRPEGSVSTLKIQRTERGDSAVYLCASSLGGQGNTGELFFGEGSRLTVL.

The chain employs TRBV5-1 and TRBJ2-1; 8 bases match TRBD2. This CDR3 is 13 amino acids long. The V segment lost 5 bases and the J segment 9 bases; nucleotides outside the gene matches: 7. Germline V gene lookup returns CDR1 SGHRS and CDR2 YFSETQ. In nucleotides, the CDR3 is TGCGCCAGCAGAGAGCGGGAGTTCGGTGAGCAGTTCTTC. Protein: CASREREFGEQFF.

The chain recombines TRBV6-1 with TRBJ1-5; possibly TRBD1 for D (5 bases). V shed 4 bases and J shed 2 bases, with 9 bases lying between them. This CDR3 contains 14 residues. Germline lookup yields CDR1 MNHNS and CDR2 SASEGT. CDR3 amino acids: CASSAGSGNQPQHF. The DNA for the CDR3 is TGTGCCAGCAGTGCAGGGTCCGGCAATCAGCCCCAGCATTTT.

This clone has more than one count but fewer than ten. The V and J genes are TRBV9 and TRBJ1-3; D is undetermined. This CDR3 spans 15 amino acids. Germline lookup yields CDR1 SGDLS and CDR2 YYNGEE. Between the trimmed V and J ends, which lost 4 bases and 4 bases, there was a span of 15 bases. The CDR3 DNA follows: TGTGCCAGCAGCCCCAACCCCGGGGAGGGAAACACCATATATTTT. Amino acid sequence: CASSPNPGEGNTIYF.

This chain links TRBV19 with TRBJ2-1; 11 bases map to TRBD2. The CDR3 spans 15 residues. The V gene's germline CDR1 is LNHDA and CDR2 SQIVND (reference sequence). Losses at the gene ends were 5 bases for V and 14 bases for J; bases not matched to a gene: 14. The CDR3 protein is CASSLGTSGESGEFF. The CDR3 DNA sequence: TGTGCCAGTAGTCTGGGGACTAGCGGCGAGAGTGGGGAGTTCTTC.